This T cell receptor (beta chain) was sequenced in a study of T cell repertoires in cytomegalovirus infection. General study points: Adding up the frequency of public TCR beta families identified people who carried CMV plus the relevant HLA.

One entry per CDR3 protein, called by TCRdb with MiXCR from the reads. The sample has fewer than 550,000 distinct CDR3 sequences, about 26% seen once. In regard to this clonotype: Antigen specificity is unknown.

The TCR comes from a human donor in good health (CMV status not recorded). Some clones in this sample may be carry-over from other donors' samples. The sample taken for sequencing was PBMCs.

This CDR3 reads CASSGANTQYF. As DNA, the CDR3 is TGCGCCAGCAGCGGGGCGAATACGCAGTATTTT. This rearrangement joins TRBV10-2 to TRBJ2-3; D could derive from TRBD1 or TRBD2 (5 bases each). The CDR3 runs 11 residues. Germline V gives CDR1 WSHSY, CDR2 SAAADI. V dropped 6 bases and J dropped 7 bases, with 8 bases sitting between them.